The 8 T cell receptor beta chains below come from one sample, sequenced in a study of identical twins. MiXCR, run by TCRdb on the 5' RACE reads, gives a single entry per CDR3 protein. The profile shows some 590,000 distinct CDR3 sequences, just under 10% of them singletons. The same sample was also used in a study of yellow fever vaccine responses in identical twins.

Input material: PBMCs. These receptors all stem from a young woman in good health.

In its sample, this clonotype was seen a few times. In DNA, the CDR3 is TGTGCCAGCAGATACCAGGGGAGTGCCTACGAGCAGTACTTC. It is translated as CASRYQGSAYEQYF. The rearrangement uses TRBV28 and TRBJ2-7; perhaps TRBD1 as D (6 bases). The CDR3 covers 14 residues. Germline V gene lookup returns CDR1 MDHEN and CDR2 SYDVKM. V dropped 6 bases and J dropped 2 bases, with 14 bases sitting between them. Full variable domain (missing parts from reference TRBV28 and TRBJ2-7): DVKVTQSSRYLVKRTGEKVFLECVQDMDHENMFWYRQDPGLGLRLIYFSYDVKMKEKGDIPEGYSVSREKKERFSLILESASTNQTSMYLCASRYQGSAYEQYFGPGTRLTVT.

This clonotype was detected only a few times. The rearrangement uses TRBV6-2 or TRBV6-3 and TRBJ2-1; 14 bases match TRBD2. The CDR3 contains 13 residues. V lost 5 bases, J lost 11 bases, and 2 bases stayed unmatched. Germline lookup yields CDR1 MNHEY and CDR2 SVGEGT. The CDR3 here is CASSGLAGGKQFF. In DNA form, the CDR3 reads TGTGCCAGCAGTGGACTAGCGGGAGGCAAGCAGTTCTTC.

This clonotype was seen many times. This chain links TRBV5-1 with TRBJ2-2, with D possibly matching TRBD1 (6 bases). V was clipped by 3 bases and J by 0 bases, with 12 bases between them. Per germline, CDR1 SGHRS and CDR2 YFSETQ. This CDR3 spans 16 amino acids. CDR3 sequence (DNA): TGCGCCAGCAGCTGGAGGACAGACGCGAACACCGGGGAGCTGTTTTTT. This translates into CASSWRTDANTGELFF.

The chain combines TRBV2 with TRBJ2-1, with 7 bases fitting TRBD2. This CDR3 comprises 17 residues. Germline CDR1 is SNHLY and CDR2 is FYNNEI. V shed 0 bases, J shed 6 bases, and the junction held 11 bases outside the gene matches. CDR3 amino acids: CASSEALPSGVGNEQFF. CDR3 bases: TGTGCCAGCAGTGAAGCGCTTCCTAGCGGAGTGGGCAATGAGCAGTTCTTC.

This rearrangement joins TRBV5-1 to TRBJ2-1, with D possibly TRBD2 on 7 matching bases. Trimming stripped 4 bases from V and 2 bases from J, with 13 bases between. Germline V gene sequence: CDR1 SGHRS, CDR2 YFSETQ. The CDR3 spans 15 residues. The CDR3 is CASSREDSAYNEQFF. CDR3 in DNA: TGCGCCAGCAGCCGGGAGGACAGCGCCTACAATGAGCAGTTCTTC. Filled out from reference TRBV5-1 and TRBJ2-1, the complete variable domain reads KAGVTQTPRYLIKTRGQQVTLSCSPISGHRSVSWYQQTPGQGLQFLFEYFSETQRNKGNFPGRFSGRQFSNSRSEMNVSTLELGDSALYLCASSREDSAYNEQFFGPGTRLTVL.

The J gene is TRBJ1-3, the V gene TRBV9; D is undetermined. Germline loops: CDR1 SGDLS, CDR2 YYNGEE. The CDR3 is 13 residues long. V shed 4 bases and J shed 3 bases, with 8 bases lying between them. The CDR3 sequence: CASSTGVGNTIYF. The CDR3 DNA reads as TGTGCCAGCAGCACCGGGGTTGGAAACACCATATATTTT.

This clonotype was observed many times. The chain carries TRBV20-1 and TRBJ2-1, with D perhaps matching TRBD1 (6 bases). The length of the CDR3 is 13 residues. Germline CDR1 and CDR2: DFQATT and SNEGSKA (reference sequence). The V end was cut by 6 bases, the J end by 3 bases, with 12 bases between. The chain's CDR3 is CSAWSGVYNEQFF. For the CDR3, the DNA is TGCAGTGCCTGGTCAGGGGTCTACAATGAGCAGTTCTTC.

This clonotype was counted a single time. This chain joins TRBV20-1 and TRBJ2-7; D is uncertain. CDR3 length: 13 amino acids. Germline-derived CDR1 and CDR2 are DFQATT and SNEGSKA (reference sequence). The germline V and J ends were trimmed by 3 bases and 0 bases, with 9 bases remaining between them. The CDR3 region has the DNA TGCAGTGCTAGTCGGGTGGGCTCCTACGAGCAGTACTTC. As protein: CSASRVGSYEQYF.